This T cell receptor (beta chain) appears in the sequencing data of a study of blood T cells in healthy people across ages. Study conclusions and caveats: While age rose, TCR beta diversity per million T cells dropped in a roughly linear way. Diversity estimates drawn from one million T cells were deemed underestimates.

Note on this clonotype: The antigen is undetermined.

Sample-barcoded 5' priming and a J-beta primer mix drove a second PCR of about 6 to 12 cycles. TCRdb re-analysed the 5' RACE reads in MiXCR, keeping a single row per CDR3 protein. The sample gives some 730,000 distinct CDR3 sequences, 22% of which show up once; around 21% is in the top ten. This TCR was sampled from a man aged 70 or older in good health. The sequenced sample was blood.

CDR3 bases: TGTGCCAGCACTGCAGGGCACTATGGCTACACCTTC. Amino acid sequence: CASTAGHYGYTF. The chain couples TRBV12-3 or TRBV12-4 to TRBJ1-2, with D possibly TRBD1 on 5 matching bases. V lost 7 bases and J lost 3, with 9 bases in between. The CDR3 is made up of 12 amino acids.